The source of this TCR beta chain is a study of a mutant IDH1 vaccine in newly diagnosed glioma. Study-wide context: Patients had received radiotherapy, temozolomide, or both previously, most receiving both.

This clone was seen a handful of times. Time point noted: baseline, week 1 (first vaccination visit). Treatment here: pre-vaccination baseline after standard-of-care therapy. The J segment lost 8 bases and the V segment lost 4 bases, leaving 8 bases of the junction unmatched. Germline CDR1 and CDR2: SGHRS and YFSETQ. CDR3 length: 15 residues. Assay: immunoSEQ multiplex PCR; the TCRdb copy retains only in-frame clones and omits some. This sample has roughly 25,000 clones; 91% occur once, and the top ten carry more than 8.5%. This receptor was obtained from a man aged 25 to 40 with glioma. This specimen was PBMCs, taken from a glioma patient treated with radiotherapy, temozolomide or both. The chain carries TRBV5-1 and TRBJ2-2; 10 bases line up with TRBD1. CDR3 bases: TGCGCCAGCAGCGTCCGACAGGGGGCGCCGGGGGAGCTGTTTTTT. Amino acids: CASSVRQGAPGELFF.